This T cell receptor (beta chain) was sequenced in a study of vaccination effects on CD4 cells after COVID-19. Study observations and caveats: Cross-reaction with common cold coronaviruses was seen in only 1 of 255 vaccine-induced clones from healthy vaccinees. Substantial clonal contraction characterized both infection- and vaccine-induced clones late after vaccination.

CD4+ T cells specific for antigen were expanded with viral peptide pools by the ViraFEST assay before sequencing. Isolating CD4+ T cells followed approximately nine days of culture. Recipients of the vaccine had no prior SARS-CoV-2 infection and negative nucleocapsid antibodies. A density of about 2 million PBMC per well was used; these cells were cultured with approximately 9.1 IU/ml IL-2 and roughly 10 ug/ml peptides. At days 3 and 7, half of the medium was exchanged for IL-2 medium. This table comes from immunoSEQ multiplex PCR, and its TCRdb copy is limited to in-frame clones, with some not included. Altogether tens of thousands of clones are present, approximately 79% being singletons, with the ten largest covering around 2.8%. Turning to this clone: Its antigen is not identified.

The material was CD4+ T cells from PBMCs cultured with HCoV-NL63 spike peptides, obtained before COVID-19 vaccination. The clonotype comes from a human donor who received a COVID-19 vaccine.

CDR3 residues: CSASSGGAGTQYF. Written as DNA, the CDR3 is TGCAGTGCTAGTAGCGGGGGGGCCGGGACCCAGTACTTC. The chain links TRBV20-1 to TRBJ2-5, with 11 bases identical to TRBD2. The CDR3 is made up of 13 amino acids. J gave up 7 bases and V 3 bases, and 4 bases lay outside the gene matches. Per germline, CDR1 DFQATT and CDR2 SNEGSKA (reference sequence).